These 14 T cell receptor beta chains share one sample of origin, sequenced in a study of OX40 agonist ivuxolimab in advanced cancers. The data were produced by immunoSEQ multiplex PCR, yet TCRdb's version contains in-frame clones alone and is incomplete. Of more than 20,000 clones listed, more than 75% were seen once; the top ten hold about 10%. This material consisted of CD4+ or CD8+ T cells sorted from blood, taken in a trial of the OX40 agonist ivuxolimab. The receptors shown here come from an adult with an advanced solid tumor such as melanoma, head and neck, liver or kidney cancer.

The chain has TRBV10-2 and TRBJ2-3; D gene uncertain. The CDR3 extends over 11 amino acids. Germline CDR1 reads WSHSY; CDR2 reads SAAADI. V was cut by 10 bases and J by 6 bases, with 11 bases left in between. The CDR3 loop reads CATNEVDTQYF. The CDR3 nucleotides read TGCGCCACCAATGAAGTGGATACGCAGTATTTT.

The CDR3 DNA reads as TGTGCCAGCAGCTTATCTTTGGGAACAGGCCCTTCCTACGAGCAGTACTTC. It translates to CASSLSLGTGPSYEQYF. The gene calls are TRBV7-8 and TRBJ2-7, with a weak D call TRBD1 (5 bases). The CDR3 sequence is 17 residues long. Deletions cut 2 bases from V and 1 base from J, with 18 bases between. CDR1 and CDR2 from the germline V gene are SGHVS and FQNEAQ.

The chain employs TRBV10-2 and TRBJ2-1; no clear D. Germline V gene lookup returns CDR1 WSHSY and CDR2 SAAADI. This CDR3 spans 16 amino acids. The V and J ends lost 4 bases and 0 bases respectively, with 13 bases between them. The CDR3 protein is CASSVPNEPSYNEQFF. The CDR3, as DNA: TGCGCCAGCAGTGTCCCCAACGAACCCTCCTACAATGAGCAGTTCTTC.

The chain recombines TRBV6-6 with TRBJ2-7, with D maybe TRBD2 (6 bases). V was shortened by 0 bases and J by 2 bases, with 14 bases between the two germline ends. Germline lookup yields CDR1 MNHNY and CDR2 SVGAGI (reference sequence). This CDR3 region has 16 residues. CDR3 residues: CASSYSPGTLTYEQYF. The CDR3 DNA reads TGTGCCAGCAGTTACTCGCCCGGGACTTTAACCTACGAGCAGTACTTC.

CDR3 amino acids: CASSFRQGGQPQHF. The CDR3 region has the DNA TGCGCCAGCAGCTTTAGACAGGGCGGTCAGCCCCAGCATTTT. V usage is TRBV5-1 and J usage is TRBJ1-5, with 7 bases aligning to TRBD1. Per the germline V gene, CDR1 is SGHRS and CDR2 is YFSETQ. The CDR3 runs to 14 residues. V lost 2 bases, J lost 6 bases, and 5 bases stayed unmatched.

J is TRBJ2-6 and V is TRBV9; either TRBD1 or TRBD2 may supply D (7 bases each). V was pared by 3 bases and J by 2 bases, with 21 bases between. The CDR3 has 19 amino acids. CDR1 and CDR2 from the germline V gene are SGDLS and YYNGEE. Written as DNA, the CDR3 is TGTGCCAGCAGCGCCCCAGGGGGAATACGGGGGGCTGGGGCCAACGTCCTGACTTTC. This translates into CASSAPGGIRGAGANVLTF.

This clone has more than one count but fewer than ten. V usage is TRBV30 and J usage is TRBJ1-1, with D possibly being TRBD1 (5 bases). Germline loops: CDR1 GTSNPN, CDR2 SVGIG (reference sequence). The V end was cut by 0 bases, the J end by 7 bases, with 12 bases between. The CDR3 is 13 amino acids. The CDR3 coding sequence is TGTGCCTGGAGTGTCGGCAGGGAGCTTGAAGCTTTCTTT. Translated: CAWSVGRELEAFF. Looking up the rest from reference TRBV30 and TRBJ1-1 gives the full variable domain: SQTIHQWPATLVQPVGSPLSLECTVEGTSNPNLYWYRQAAGRGLQLLFYSVGIGQISSEVPQNLSASRPQDRQFILSSKKLLLSDSGFYLCAWSVGRELEAFFGQGTRLTVV.

The chain has TRBV7-2 and TRBJ1-2, with 9 bases fitting TRBD1. The CDR3 spans 15 residues. V dropped 4 bases and J dropped 4; count of bases not matched to a gene: 7. The germline CDR1 and CDR2 sequences are SGHTA and FQGNSA. The CDR3 DNA sequence: TGTGCCAGCAGCTACTCCGGGACAGGGAGCTATGGCTACACCTTC. This gives the protein CASSYSGTGSYGYTF.

The V call is TRBV12-5, the J call TRBJ2-1, with D unresolved. The CDR3 consists of 12 residues. Germline V gene sequence: CDR1 LGHNT, CDR2 FRNRAP. With 5 bases removed from V and 8 bases from J, the gap between germline ends came to 10 bases. In DNA, the CDR3 is TGTGCTAGTGGTCCCCCCCTGCATGAGCAGTTCTTC. Translating gives CASGPPLHEQFF.

The chain links TRBV14 to TRBJ1-1; 8 bases map to TRBD1. Germline lookup yields CDR1 SGHDN and CDR2 FVKESK. This CDR3 region has 15 residues. V lost 3 bases to trimming and J lost 1 base; unmatched junction nucleotides: 4. CDR3 in amino acids: CASSQTRGPNTEAFF. In DNA form, the CDR3 reads TGTGCCAGCAGCCAGACCAGGGGGCCGAACACTGAAGCTTTCTTT.

The chain joins TRBV10-3 to TRBJ2-5; D unclear. V was clipped by 3 bases and J by 5 bases, with 10 bases between them. Germline-derived CDR1 and CDR2 are ENHRY and SYGVKD. This CDR3 comprises 13 residues. CDR3 in DNA: TGTGCCATCAGTGACACGGGTAGGGAGACCCAGTACTTC. Residues: CAISDTGRETQYF.

CDR3 region: CASASGSAQGYEQYF. The CDR3 DNA follows: TGTGCCAGTGCTTCGGGTAGCGCCCAGGGCTACGAGCAGTACTTC. This chain joins TRBV6-6 and TRBJ2-7; D is possibly TRBD1 or TRBD2 (5 bases each). The CDR3 runs 15 residues. V lost 9 bases to trimming and J lost 3 bases, with 21 bases between them. Germline CDR1 is MNHNY and CDR2 is SVGAGI (reference sequence).

The sample holds a few counts of this clone. DNA for the CDR3: TGTGCCATCAGTGAGAGGGACCACGAATGGGACGAGCAGTACTTC. Protein sequence: CAISERDHEWDEQYF. The genes are TRBV10-3 and TRBJ2-7; possibly TRBD1 or TRBD2 for D (5 bases each). V was pared by 2 bases and J by 5 bases, with 16 bases between. The CDR3 is 15 residues long. The germline gives CDR1 ENHRY, CDR2 SYGVKD.

The chain uses TRBV7-9 and TRBJ1-1; 7 nucleotides agree with TRBD1. CDR3 size: 15 residues. The J segment lost 1 base and the V segment lost 5 bases, leaving 7 bases of the junction unmatched. CDR1 is SEHNR, CDR2 FQNEAQ, per germline (reference sequence). The CDR3 DNA reads as TGTGCCAGCAGCCAATCGACAGGGAAGAACACTGAAGCTTTCTTT. Protein sequence: CASSQSTGKNTEAFF.